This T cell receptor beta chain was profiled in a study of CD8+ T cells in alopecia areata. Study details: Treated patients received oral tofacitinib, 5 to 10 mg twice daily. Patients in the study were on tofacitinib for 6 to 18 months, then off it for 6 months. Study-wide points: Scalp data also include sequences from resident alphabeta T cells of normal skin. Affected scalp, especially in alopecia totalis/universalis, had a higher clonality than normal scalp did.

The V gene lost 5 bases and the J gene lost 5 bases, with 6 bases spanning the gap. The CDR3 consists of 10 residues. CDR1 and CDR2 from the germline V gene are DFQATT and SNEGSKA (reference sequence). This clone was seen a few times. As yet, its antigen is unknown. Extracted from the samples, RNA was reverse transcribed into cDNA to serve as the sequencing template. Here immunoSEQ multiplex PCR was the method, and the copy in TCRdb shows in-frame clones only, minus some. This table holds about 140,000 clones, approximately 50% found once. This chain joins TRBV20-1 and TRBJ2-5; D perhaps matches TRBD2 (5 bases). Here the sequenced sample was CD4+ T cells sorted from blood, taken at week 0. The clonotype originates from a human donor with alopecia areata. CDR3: CSAGGETQYF. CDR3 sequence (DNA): TGCAGTGCTGGCGGGGAGACCCAGTACTTC.